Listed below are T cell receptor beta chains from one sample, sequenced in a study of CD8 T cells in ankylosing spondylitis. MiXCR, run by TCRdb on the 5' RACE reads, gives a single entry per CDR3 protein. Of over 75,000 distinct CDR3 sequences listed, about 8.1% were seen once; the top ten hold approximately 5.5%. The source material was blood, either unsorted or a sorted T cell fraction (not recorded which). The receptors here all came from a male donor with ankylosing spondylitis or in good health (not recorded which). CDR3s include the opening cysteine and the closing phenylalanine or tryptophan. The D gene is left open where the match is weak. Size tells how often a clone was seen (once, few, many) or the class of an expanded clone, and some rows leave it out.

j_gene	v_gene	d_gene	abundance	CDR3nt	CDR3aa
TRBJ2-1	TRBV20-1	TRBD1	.	TGCAGTGCAAGGGACAGGGATGCTTACAATGAGCAGTTCTTC	CSARDRDAYNEQFF
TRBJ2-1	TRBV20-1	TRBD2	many	TGCAGTGCCCCCCCGGGGAGCGGGGGGTCCGATGAGCAGTTCTTC	CSAPPGSGGSDEQFF
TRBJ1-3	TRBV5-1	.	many	TGCGCCAGCAGTCCGACAGTCTCTGGAAACACCATATATTTT	CASSPTVSGNTIYF
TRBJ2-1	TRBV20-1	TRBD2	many	TGCAGTGCTAACATAGCGGGGGGGCTCTCCTACAATGAGCAGTTCTTC	CSANIAGGLSYNEQFF
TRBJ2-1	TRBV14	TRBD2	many	TGTGCCAGCAGCCTCCCATCAGCGGGGGGGTCTCTGTTCTTC	CASSLPSAGGSLFF
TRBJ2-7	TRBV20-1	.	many	TGCAGTGCTAGGGGAAAAAGCTCCTACGAGCAGTACTTC	CSARGKSSYEQYF
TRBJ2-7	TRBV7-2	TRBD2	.	TGTGCCAGCGGTATCGGGGGGTCCCACGAGCAGTACTTC	CASGIGGSHEQYF
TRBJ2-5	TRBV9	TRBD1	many	TGTGCCAGCAGCGTCCGGGACAGGGGGTGGGGGCAAGAGACCCAGTACTTC	CASSVRDRGWGQETQYF
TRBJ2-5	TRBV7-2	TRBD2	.	TGTGCCAGCAGCTTAGCTATTCTAGCGGGGGAAGAGACCCAGTACTTC	CASSLAILAGEETQYF
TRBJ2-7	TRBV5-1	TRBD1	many	TGTGCCAGCAGCCTTGACAGGGGACCCTACGAGCAGTACTTC	CASSLDRGPYEQYF
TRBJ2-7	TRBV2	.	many	TGTGCCAGCTCCCGCACAGGGTACGGCAACGAGCAGTACTTC	CASSRTGYGNEQYF
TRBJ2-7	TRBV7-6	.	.	TGTGCCAGCAGCTTAGCAGGTGGGCAGGGGAGCTCCTACGAGCAGTACTTC	CASSLAGGQGSSYEQYF
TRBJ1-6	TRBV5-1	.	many	TGCGCCAGCAAGGGGTCGACAGGAACCGGCTCACCCCTCCACTTT	CASKGSTGTGSPLHF
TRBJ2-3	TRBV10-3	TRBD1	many	TGTGCCGTGAGACAGGGAACTAGCACAGATACGCAGTATTTT	CAVRQGTSTDTQYF
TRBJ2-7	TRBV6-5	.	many	TGTGCCAGCAGTTACGGGGGGAGCGAGCAGTACTTC	CASSYGGSEQYF
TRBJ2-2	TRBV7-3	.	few	TGTGCCAGCAGCTTAAGTTGGGCCGGGGAGCTGTTTTTT	CASSLSWAGELFF
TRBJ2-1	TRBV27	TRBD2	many	TGTGCCAGCAGTTTATCGCCTAGCGGGGTAAATGAGCAGTTCTTC	CASSLSPSGVNEQFF
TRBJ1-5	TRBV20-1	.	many	TGCAGTGCTAGAGATCTAAGGCAGAACAATCAGCCCCAGCATTTT	CSARDLRQNNQPQHF
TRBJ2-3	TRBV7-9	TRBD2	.	TGTGCCAGCAGCCCCCCGGGACTAGCGCAAGATACGCAGTATTTT	CASSPPGLAQDTQYF
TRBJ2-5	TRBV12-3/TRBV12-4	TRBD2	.	TGTGCCAGCAGTAGACTAGCGGGGGGGCCGCAGACCCAGTACTTC	CASSRLAGGPQTQYF
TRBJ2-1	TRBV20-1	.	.	TGCAGTGTCAACTCGGACTCCTACAATGAGCAGTTCTTC	CSVNSDSYNEQFF
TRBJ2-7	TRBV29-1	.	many	TGCAGCGTTGCGGACAGCTCCTACGAGCAGTACTTC	CSVADSSYEQYF
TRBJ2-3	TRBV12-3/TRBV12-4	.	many	TGTGCCAGCAGCCCCTTCCCGTCGGGAGATACGCAGTATTTT	CASSPFPSGDTQYF
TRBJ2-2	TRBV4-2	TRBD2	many	TGTGCCAGCAGCCCTAGTCCGGGGGGGGGAAACACCGGGGAGCTGTTTTTT	CASSPSPGGGNTGELFF
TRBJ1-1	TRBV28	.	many	TGTGCCAGCAGTTTACCTCTCGACCTAAACACTGAAGCTTTCTTT	CASSLPLDLNTEAFF
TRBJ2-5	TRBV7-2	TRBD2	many	TGTGCCAGCAGCTTGGGGGGGAGGGAGACCCAGTACTTC	CASSLGGRETQYF
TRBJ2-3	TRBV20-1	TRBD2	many	TGCAGTGCTTACCCCGGGACTAGCGGACCCACAGATACGCAGTATTTT	CSAYPGTSGPTDTQYF
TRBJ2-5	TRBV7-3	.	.	TGTGCCAGCAGCTTAAGGAAAGCTCGAGAAGAGACCCAGTACTTC	CASSLRKAREETQYF
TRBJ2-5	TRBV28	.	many	TGTGCCAGCAGGGACCGTACAGGCCAAGAGACCCAGTACTTC	CASRDRTGQETQYF
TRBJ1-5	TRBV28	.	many	TGTGCCAGCAGTTTAGATGGGGGGCGCGTTCAGCCCCAGCATTTT	CASSLDGGRVQPQHF
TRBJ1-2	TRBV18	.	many	TGTGCCAGCTCACCAGCAAAGGGGGTATATGGCTACACCTTC	CASSPAKGVYGYTF
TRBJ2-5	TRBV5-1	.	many	TGCGCCAGCAGTGGCCCCGGGACAAGCCAAGAGACCCAGTACTTC	CASSGPGTSQETQYF
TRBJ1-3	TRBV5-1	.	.	TGCGCCAGCAGCACCGGGCCCCCTGGAAACACCATATATTTT	CASSTGPPGNTIYF
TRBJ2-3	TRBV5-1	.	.	TGCGCCAGCAGCTTGGTCGATGGGGGAGGAGATACGCAGTATTTT	CASSLVDGGGDTQYF
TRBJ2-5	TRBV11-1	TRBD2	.	TGTGCCAGCAGCTTGGCCGGCGGACTAGCGGGAGAGACCCAGTACTTC	CASSLAGGLAGETQYF
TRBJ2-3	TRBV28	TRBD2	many	TGTGCCAGCAGCTCTAATGGACTAGCTGTAGATACGCAGTATTTT	CASSSNGLAVDTQYF
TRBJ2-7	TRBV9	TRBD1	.	TGTGCCAGCAGCTTCGTAGACAGGGGAGGCGAGCAGTACTTC	CASSFVDRGGEQYF